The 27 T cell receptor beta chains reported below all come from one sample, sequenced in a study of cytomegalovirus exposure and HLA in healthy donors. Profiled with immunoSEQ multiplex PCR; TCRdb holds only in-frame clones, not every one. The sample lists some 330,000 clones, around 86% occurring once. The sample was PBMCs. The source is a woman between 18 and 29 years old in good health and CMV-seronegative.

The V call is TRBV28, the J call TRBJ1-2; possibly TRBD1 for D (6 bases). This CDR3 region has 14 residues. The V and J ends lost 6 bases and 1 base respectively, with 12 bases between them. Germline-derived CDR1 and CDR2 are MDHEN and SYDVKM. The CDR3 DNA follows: TGTGCCAGCAGCCAGGACAGTATTAACTATGGCTACACCTTC. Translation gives CASSQDSINYGYTF.

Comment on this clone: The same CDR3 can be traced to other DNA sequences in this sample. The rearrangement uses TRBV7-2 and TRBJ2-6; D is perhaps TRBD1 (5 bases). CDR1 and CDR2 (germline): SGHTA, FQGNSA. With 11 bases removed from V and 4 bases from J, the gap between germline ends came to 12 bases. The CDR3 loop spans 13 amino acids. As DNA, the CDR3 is TGTGCCTCGCAGGGAAGCGGGGCCAACGTCCTGACTTTC. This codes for CASQGSGANVLTF.

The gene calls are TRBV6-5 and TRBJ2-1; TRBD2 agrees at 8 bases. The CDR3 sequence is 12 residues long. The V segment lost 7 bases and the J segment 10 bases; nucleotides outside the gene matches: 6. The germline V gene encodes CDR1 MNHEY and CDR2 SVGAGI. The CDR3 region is CASTKTSGEQFF. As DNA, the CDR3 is TGTGCCAGCACTAAAACTAGCGGCGAGCAGTTCTTC.

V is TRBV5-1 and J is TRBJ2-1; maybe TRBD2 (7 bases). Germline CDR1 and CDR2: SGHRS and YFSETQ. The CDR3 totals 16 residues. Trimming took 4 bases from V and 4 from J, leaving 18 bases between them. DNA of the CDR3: TGCGCCAGCAGCCCCCCTAAGGGGGGGGTGTACAATGAGCAGTTCTTC. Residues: CASSPPKGGVYNEQFF.

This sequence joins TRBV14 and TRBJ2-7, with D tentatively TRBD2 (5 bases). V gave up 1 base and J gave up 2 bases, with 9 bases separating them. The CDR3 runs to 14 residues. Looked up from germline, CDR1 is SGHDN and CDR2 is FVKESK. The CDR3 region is CASSQAAATYEQYF. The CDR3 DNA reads TGTGCCAGCAGCCAAGCAGCGGCCACCTACGAGCAGTACTTC.

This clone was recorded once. The CDR3 coding sequence is TGCGCCAGCAGCCCGACTAGCGGGAGGGAGACCCAGTACTTC. Its protein is CASSPTSGRETQYF. V gene TRBV4-1 combines with J gene TRBJ2-5; TRBD2 matches 13 bases. Trimming at V came to 4 bases and at J to 5 bases, leaving 1 base not matched to a gene. Germline V gene data show CDR1 as MGHRA and CDR2 as YSYEKL. The CDR3 consists of 14 residues.

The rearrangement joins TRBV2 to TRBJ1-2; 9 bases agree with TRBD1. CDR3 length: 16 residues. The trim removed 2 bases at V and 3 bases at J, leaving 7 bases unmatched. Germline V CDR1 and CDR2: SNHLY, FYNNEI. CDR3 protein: CASSETDRGQDYGYTF. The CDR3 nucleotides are TGTGCCAGCAGTGAAACGGACAGGGGCCAGGACTATGGCTACACCTTC.

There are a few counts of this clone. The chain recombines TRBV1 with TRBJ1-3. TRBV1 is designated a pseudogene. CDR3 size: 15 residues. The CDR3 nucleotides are TGCACCAGCAGCCAGGCTGAGGGCTCTGGAAACACCATATATTTT. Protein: CTSSQAEGSGNTIYF.

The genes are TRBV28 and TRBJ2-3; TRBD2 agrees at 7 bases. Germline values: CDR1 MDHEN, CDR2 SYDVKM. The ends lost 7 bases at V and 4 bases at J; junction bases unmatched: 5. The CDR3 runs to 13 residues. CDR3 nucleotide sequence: TGTGCCAGCATCTTGGGAGGGGCAGATACGCAGTATTTT. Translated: CASILGGADTQYF.

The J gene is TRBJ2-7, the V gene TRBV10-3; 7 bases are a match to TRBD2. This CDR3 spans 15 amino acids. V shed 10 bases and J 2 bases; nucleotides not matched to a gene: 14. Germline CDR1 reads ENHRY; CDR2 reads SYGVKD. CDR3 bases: TGTGCCACCTCCCAGGGAGGACTAGGGCCCTACGAGCAGTACTTC. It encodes CATSQGGLGPYEQYF.

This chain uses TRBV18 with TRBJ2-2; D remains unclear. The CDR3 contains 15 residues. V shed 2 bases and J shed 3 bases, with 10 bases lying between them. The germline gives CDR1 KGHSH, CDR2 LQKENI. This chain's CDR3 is CASSPDTFYTGELFF. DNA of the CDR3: TGTGCCAGCTCACCAGACACCTTTTACACCGGGGAGCTGTTTTTT.

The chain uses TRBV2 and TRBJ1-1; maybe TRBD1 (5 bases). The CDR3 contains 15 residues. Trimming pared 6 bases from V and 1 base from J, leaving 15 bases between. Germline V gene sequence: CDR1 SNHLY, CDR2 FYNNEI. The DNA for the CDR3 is TGTGCCAGCAGCCCCCAGGGCCATCGGAACACTGAAGCTTTCTTT. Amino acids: CASSPQGHRNTEAFF.

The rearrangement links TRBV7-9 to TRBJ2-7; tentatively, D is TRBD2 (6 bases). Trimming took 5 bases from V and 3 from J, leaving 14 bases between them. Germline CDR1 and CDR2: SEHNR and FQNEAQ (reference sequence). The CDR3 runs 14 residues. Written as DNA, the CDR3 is TGTGCCAGCAGCCCCCCGGAGGGAAACTACGAGCAGTACTTC. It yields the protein CASSPPEGNYEQYF. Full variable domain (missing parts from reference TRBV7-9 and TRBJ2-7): DTGVSQNPRHKITKRGQNVTFRCDPISEHNRLYWYRQTLGQGPEFLTYFQNEAQLEKSRLLSDRFSAERPKGSFSTLEIQRTEQGDSAMYLCASSPPEGNYEQYFGPGTRLTVT.

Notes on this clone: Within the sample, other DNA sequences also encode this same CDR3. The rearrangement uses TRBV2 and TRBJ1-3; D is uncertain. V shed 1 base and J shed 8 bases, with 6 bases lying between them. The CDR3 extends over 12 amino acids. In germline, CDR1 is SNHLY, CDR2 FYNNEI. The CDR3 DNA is TGTGCCAGCAGTGAAGGGGGAGACACCATATATTTT. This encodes CASSEGGDTIYF.

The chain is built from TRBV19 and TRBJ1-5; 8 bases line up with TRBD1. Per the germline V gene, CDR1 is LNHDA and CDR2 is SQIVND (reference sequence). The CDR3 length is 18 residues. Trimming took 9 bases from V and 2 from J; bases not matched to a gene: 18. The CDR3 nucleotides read TGTGCCAGCACTACAGGGGGACTGAGGATTATAGGCAATCAGCCCCAGCATTTT. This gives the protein CASTTGGLRIIGNQPQHF. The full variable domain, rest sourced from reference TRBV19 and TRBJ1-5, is DGGITQSPKYLFRKEGQNVTLSCEQNLNHDAMYWYRQDPGQGLRLIYYSQIVNDFQKGDIAEGYSVSREKKESFPLTVTSAQKNPTAFYLCASTTGGLRIIGNQPQHFGDGTRLSIL.

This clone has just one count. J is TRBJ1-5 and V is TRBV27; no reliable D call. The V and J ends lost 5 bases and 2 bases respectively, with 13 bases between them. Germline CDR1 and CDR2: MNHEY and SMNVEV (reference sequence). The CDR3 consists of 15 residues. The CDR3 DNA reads TGTGCCAGCAGTCCGAGGGTAGATGGCAATCAGCCCCAGCATTTT. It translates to CASSPRVDGNQPQHF.

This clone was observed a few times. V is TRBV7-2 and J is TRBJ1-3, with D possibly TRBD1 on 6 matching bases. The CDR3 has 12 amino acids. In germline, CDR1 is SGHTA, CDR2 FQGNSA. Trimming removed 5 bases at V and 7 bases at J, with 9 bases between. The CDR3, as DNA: TGTGCCAGCAGCCCCCAGGGGAACACCATATATTTT. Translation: CASSPQGNTIYF. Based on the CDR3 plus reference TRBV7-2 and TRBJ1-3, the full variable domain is GAGVSQSPSNKVTEKGKDVELRCDPISGHTALYWYRQSLGQGLEFLIYFQGNSAPDKSGLPSDRFSAERTGGSVSTLTIQRTQQEDSAVYLCASSPQGNTIYFGEGSWLTVV.

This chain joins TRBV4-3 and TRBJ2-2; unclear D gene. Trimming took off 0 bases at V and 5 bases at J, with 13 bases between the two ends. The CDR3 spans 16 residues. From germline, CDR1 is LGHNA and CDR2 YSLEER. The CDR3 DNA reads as TGCGCCAGCAGCCAAGATTTCTCCGCCGGGACCGGGGAGCTGTTTTTT. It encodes CASSQDFSAGTGELFF.

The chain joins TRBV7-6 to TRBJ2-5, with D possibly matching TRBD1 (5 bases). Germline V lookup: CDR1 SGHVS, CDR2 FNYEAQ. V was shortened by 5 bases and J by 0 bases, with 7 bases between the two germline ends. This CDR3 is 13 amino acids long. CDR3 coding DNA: TGTGCCAGCAGCCAACAGGACCAAGAGACCCAGTACTTC. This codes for CASSQQDQETQYF.

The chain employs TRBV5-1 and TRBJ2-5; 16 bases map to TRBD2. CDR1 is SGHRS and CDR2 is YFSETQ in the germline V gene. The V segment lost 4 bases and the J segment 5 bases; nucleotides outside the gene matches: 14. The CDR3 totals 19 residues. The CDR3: CASSGGLAGGLESSETQYF. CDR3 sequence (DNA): TGCGCCAGCAGCGGGGGACTAGCGGGAGGGCTGGAAAGTTCGGAGACCCAGTACTTC. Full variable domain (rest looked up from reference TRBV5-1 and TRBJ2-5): KAGVTQTPRYLIKTRGQQVTLSCSPISGHRSVSWYQQTPGQGLQFLFEYFSETQRNKGNFPGRFSGRQFSNSRSEMNVSTLELGDSALYLCASSGGLAGGLESSETQYFGPGTRLLVL.

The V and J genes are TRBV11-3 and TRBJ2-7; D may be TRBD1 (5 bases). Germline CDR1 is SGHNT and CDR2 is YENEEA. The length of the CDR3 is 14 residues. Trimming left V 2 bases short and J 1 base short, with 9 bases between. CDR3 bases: TGTGCCAGCAGCTTACAGGGTGGGTCCTACGAGCAGTACTTC. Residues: CASSLQGGSYEQYF. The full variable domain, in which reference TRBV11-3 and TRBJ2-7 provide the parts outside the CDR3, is EAGVVQSPRYKIIEKKQPVAFWCNPISGHNTLYWYLQNLGQGPELLIRYENEEAVDDSQLPKDRFSAERLKGVDSTLKIQPAELGDSAVYLCASSLQGGSYEQYFGPGTRLTVT.

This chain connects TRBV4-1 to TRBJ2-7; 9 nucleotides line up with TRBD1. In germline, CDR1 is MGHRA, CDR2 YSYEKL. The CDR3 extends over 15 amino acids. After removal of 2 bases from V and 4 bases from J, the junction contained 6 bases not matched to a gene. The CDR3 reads CASSQLSGQGYEQYF. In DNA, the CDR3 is TGCGCCAGCAGCCAACTATCGGGACAGGGTTACGAGCAGTACTTC.

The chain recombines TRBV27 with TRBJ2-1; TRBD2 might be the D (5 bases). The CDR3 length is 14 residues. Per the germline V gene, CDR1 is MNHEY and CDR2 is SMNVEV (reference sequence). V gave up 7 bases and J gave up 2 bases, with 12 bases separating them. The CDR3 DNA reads TGTGCCAGCATCCCCGCGGGCACCTACAATGAGCAGTTCTTC. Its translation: CASIPAGTYNEQFF.

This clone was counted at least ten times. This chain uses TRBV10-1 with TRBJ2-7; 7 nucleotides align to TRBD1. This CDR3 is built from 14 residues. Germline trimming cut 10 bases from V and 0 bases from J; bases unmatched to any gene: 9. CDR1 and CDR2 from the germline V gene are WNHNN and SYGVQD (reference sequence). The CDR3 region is CATTPGTVSYEQYF. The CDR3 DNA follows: TGCGCCACTACCCCCGGGACAGTCTCCTACGAGCAGTACTTC.

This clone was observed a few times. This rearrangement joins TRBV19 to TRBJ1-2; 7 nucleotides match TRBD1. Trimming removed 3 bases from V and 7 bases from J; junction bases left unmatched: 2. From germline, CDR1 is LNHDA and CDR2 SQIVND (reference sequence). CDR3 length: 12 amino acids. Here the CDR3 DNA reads TGTGCCAGTAGTATGAACAGGGGTGGCTACACCTTC. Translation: CASSMNRGGYTF. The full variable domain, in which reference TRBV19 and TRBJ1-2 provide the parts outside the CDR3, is DGGITQSPKYLFRKEGQNVTLSCEQNLNHDAMYWYRQDPGQGLRLIYYSQIVNDFQKGDIAEGYSVSREKKESFPLTVTSAQKNPTAFYLCASSMNRGGYTFGSGTRLTVV.

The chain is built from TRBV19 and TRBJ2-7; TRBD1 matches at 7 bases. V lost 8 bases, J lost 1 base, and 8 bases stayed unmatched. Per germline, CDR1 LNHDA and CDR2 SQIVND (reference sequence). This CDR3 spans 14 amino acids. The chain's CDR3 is CASGRQGPSYEQYF. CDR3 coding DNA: TGTGCCAGTGGAAGACAGGGTCCATCCTACGAGCAGTACTTC.

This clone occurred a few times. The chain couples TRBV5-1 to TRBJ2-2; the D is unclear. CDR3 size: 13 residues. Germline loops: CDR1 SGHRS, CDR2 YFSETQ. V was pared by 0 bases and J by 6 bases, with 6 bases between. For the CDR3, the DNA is TGCGCCAGCAGCTTGGCTCCGGCCGGGGAGCTGTTTTTT. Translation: CASSLAPAGELFF. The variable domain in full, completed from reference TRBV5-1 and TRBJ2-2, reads KAGVTQTPRYLIKTRGQQVTLSCSPISGHRSVSWYQQTPGQGLQFLFEYFSETQRNKGNFPGRFSGRQFSNSRSEMNVSTLELGDSALYLCASSLAPAGELFFGEGSRLTVL.